These T cell receptor beta chains were read from a single sample in a study of control samples from healthy donors and cancer patients. The method was immunoSEQ multiplex PCR; TCRdb's version includes in-frame clones alone and lacks a portion of them. The table shows 65,000 to 95,000 clones, with more than 70% occurring only once. The sequenced sample was blood. The receptors were sampled from a man aged 45-65 years in good health. CDR3s leave out the opening cysteine and the closing phenylalanine or tryptophan. D genes are given only for firm matches. A row's size may be missing; if present it is once, few, many or a size class.

CDR3 protein: ASIGRGILF
J gene: TRBJ1-4
clone size: once
V gene: TRBV19
D gene: .

CDR3 protein: SVGAGRGSQPQH
J gene: TRBJ1-5
clone size: .
V gene: TRBV29-1
D gene: TRBD1

CDR3 protein: ASSRDRVTGNTIY
J gene: TRBJ1-3
clone size: .
V gene: TRBV5-4
D gene: TRBD1

CDR3 protein: ASSLSWGEAF
J gene: TRBJ1-1
clone size: .
V gene: TRBV7-2
D gene: .

CDR3 protein: ASTQHNEQF
J gene: TRBJ2-1
clone size: .
V gene: TRBV7-2
D gene: .

CDR3 protein: ASSLGLAGGSYEQY
J gene: TRBJ2-7
clone size: .
V gene: TRBV9
D gene: TRBD2

CDR3 protein: ASSPGTGDTEAF
J gene: TRBJ1-1
clone size: few
V gene: TRBV6-5
D gene: TRBD1

CDR3 protein: ASKGGTFHSNQPQH
J gene: TRBJ1-5
clone size: .
V gene: TRBV19
D gene: .

CDR3 protein: ASSQETSGSPDTQY
J gene: TRBJ2-3
clone size: .
V gene: TRBV4-2
D gene: TRBD2

CDR3 protein: ASSLVTASTDTQY
J gene: TRBJ2-3
clone size: few
V gene: TRBV7-2
D gene: .

CDR3 protein: ASSYRGPTDTQY
J gene: TRBJ2-3
clone size: .
V gene: TRBV28
D gene: TRBD1

CDR3 protein: ASSLVYSGNTIY
J gene: TRBJ1-3
clone size: .
V gene: TRBV7-2
D gene: .

CDR3 protein: ASSPTEGWQPQH
J gene: TRBJ1-5
clone size: few
V gene: TRBV4-2
D gene: .

CDR3 protein: ATSQDMVRNEQF
J gene: TRBJ2-1
clone size: .
V gene: TRBV15
D gene: .

CDR3 protein: ASSYPRGQAAGGLYEQY
J gene: TRBJ2-7
clone size: once
V gene: TRBV6-2/TRBV6-3
D gene: TRBD2

CDR3 protein: ASSLETGATGANVLT
J gene: TRBJ2-6
clone size: .
V gene: TRBV5-4
D gene: TRBD1

CDR3 protein: ASSLNRGNTIY
J gene: TRBJ1-3
clone size: .
V gene: TRBV7-2
D gene: .

CDR3 protein: ASSPSKAAYNEQF
J gene: TRBJ2-1
clone size: .
V gene: TRBV6-1
D gene: .

CDR3 protein: ASSYSSWEFRHNEQF
J gene: TRBJ2-1
clone size: .
V gene: TRBV6-2/TRBV6-3
D gene: .

CDR3 protein: ASSLRGTGNTEAF
J gene: TRBJ1-1
clone size: .
V gene: TRBV7-9
D gene: .

CDR3 protein: ASSALAGDRTDTQY
J gene: TRBJ2-3
clone size: .
V gene: TRBV9
D gene: TRBD2

CDR3 protein: ASSLGVESTGELF
J gene: TRBJ2-2
clone size: .
V gene: TRBV11-3
D gene: .

CDR3 protein: ASSFGSGPNSPLH
J gene: TRBJ1-6
clone size: .
V gene: TRBV7-2
D gene: .